These 10 T cell receptor beta chains came from one sample sequenced in a study of blood T cell repertoires in COVID-19 (dated by TCRdb to 2020 to 2022). The receptor library was made with the immunoSEQ multiplex PCR assay. Entries here come from immuneACCESS through TCRdb and include only in-frame sequences with V and J called. Some clones fail to appear in such tables; in the studies checked, an unresolved V gene covers under half of the shortfall, and the cause of the remainder is unknown. For this sample the table gives more than 50,000 clones, of which 77% were detected only once. Roughly 45% of the sample comes from the top ten. The sequenced sample was peripheral blood. These receptors all stem from a man aged 65-85 years with active or convalescent COVID-19.

Here the CDR3 DNA reads TGTGCCAGCAGCTTGGACATTTACTCTGGAAACACCATATATTTT. It yields the protein CASSLDIYSGNTIYF. The chain is built from TRBV5-8 and TRBJ1-3; unclear D gene. The CDR3 totals 15 residues. With 0 bases removed from V and 0 bases from J, the gap between germline ends came to 7 bases. The germline CDR1 and CDR2 sequences are SGHTS and YDEGEE.

The V gene is TRBV4-3, the J gene TRBJ1-2; D gene unclear. CDR1 and CDR2 from the germline V gene are LGHNA and YSLEER. The CDR3 sequence is 15 residues long. Trimming removed 0 bases from V and 5 bases from J, with 13 bases in between. The CDR3 DNA reads TGCGCCAGCAGCCAAGAGGGAGAAAGTGTTTATGGCTACACCTTC. The encoded protein is CASSQEGESVYGYTF.

The rearrangement uses TRBV7-6 and TRBJ2-7, with TRBD2 identical over 10 bases. After removal of 1 base from V and 4 bases from J, the junction contained 4 bases not matched to a gene. This CDR3 contains 15 residues. Looked up from germline, CDR1 is SGHVS and CDR2 is FNYEAQ. The CDR3 DNA follows: TGTGCCAGCAGCTTAGGAGCGGGAGGGCGGTACGAGCAGTACTTC. Translated: CASSLGAGGRYEQYF. Complete variable domain (other parts from reference TRBV7-6 and TRBJ2-7): GAGVSQSPRYKVTKRGQDVALRCDPISGHVSLYWYRQALGQGPEFLTYFNYEAQQDKSGLPNDRFSAERPEGSISTLTIQRTEQRDSAMYRCASSLGAGGRYEQYFGPGTRLTVT.

This CDR3 reads CASSSSGGLAYGYTF. The CDR3 DNA follows: TGTGCCAGCAGCTCATCCGGAGGGCTGGCCTATGGCTACACCTTC. The chain is built from TRBV5-4 and TRBJ1-2; unclear D gene. Trimming cost V 3 bases and J 4 bases, with 16 bases left between them. Germline loops: CDR1 SGHNT, CDR2 YYREEE (reference sequence). This CDR3 spans 15 amino acids.

Concerning this clone itself: Being one base from a much bigger clone, this may be a read error. The V and J genes are TRBV27 and TRBJ1-1, with D hard to call. The CDR3 sequence is 13 residues long. Deletions cut 6 bases from V and 0 bases from J, with 8 bases between. Per the germline V gene, CDR1 is MNHEY and CDR2 is SMNVEV (reference sequence). CDR3: CASSTQMNTEAFF. The CDR3 bases are TGTGCCAGCAGCACACAGATGAACACTGAAGCTTTCTTT.

This clone was counted a few times. V usage is TRBV4-3 and J usage is TRBJ1-3, with 7 bases fitting TRBD1. The CDR3 is 15 amino acids. V was pared by 4 bases and J by 2 bases, with 5 bases of the junction left unmatched. Germline V gives CDR1 LGHNA, CDR2 YSLEER. The CDR3: CASSRDQGAGNTIYF. In nucleotides, the CDR3 is TGCGCCAGCAGCCGAGATCAGGGGGCTGGAAACACCATATATTTT.

The rearrangement links TRBV7-6 to TRBJ2-5; tentative D call: TRBD1 (5 bases). The CDR3 consists of 12 residues. V lost 5 bases, J lost 4 bases, and 8 bases lay in between. The V gene's germline CDR1 is SGHVS and CDR2 FNYEAQ. The CDR3 region has the DNA TGTGCCAGCAGCAATACAGGAGAGACCCAGTACTTC. Protein: CASSNTGETQYF.

The chain employs TRBV9 and TRBJ2-5; no clear D. The CDR3 has 14 amino acids. The ends were cut back, 8 bases at V and 3 bases at J, with 17 bases in the middle. Germline V lookup: CDR1 SGDLS, CDR2 YYNGEE. This CDR3 reads CARPQVMRKETQYF. CDR3 in DNA: TGTGCCAGGCCGCAAGTAATGAGAAAAGAGACCCAGTACTTC. The full variable domain, in which reference TRBV9 and TRBJ2-5 provide the parts outside the CDR3, is DSGVTQTPKHLITATGQRVTLRCSPRSGDLSVYWYQQSLDQGLQFLIQYYNGEERAKGNILERFSAQQFPDLHSELNLSSLELGDSALYFCARPQVMRKETQYFGPGTRLLVL.

The rearrangement uses TRBV19 and TRBJ1-6, with D unresolved. The V end lost 1 base, the J end lost 10 bases, and 17 bases lay between the germline ends. Germline V gene sequence: CDR1 LNHDA, CDR2 SQIVND (reference sequence). There are 16 residues in the CDR3. This CDR3 reads CASSIGGATTGSPLHF. CDR3 coding DNA: TGTGCCAGTAGTATAGGAGGAGCCACAACCGGGTCACCCCTCCACTTT.

CDR3 sequence (DNA): TGCGCCAGCAGCCTCGACCGATGGGCTAACATTCAGTACTTC. It specifies CASSLDRWANIQYF. The genes are TRBV4-1 and TRBJ2-4; no clear D. The CDR3 has 14 amino acids. V lost 4 bases and J lost 7, with 14 bases in between. Per the germline V gene, CDR1 is MGHRA and CDR2 is YSYEKL.